This T cell receptor (beta chain) was retrieved from a study of cytomegalovirus exposure and HLA in healthy donors. Study findings and constraints: The authors assumed roughly uniform sequencing depth across donors for presence/absence analyses. A later analysis showed TCR association rates differing by HLA locus, peaking at DRB1 and lowest at HLA-C.

The PCR used 60 Vbeta and 13 Jbeta primers. Some clones are missing from TCRdb's copy, which holds only in-frame ones; the method was immunoSEQ multiplex PCR. The table lists about 120,000 clones, 80% of them singletons. The CDR3 contains 16 residues. Germline V gene data show CDR1 as SEHNR and CDR2 as FQNEAQ (reference sequence). Turning to this clone: Antigen unknown. One junction end disagrees with the germline gene, perhaps due to a read error.

Donors consisted of healthy bone marrow donors. Donors sampled were nominally healthy, though unrecorded immune exposures were likely. This sequence originates from a man aged 30 to 45 in good health and CMV-seropositive. The V call is TRBV7-9, the J call TRBJ2-7, with D possibly being TRBD2 (5 bases). The sample consisted of PBMCs. The CDR3 coding sequence is TGTTCCAGCACCTTAGGAGGCATGACGGGTCCAATCGAGCAGTACTTC. Its protein product is CSSTLGGMTGPIEQYF.